The clone carrying this TCR beta chain was detected once. Its target is not known. Germline V lookup: CDR1 SEHNR, CDR2 FQNEAQ (reference sequence). The CDR3 loop spans 15 amino acids. V lost 4 bases to trimming and J lost 3 bases; unmatched junction nucleotides: 6. The PCR made use of 60 Vbeta and 13 Jbeta primers. Clones were read by immunoSEQ multiplex PCR, and TCRdb kept only the in-frame ones, dropping some. This sample has 150,000 to 200,000 clones, with roughly four fifths found just once. This record belongs to a study of cytomegalovirus exposure and HLA in healthy donors. Across the whole study: Sequencing of roughly 180 million T cells in an earlier analysis found around 110 million unique TCR beta sequences. Whole-study results and caveats: With DRB1 most and HLA-C fewest, TCR association rates differed between HLA loci in a later analysis. In a later analysis, a missense DCLRE1C variant was linked to TCR beta V- and J-gene trimming.

The chain couples TRBV7-9 to TRBJ2-3; the match to TRBD1 covers 8 bases. Sample: PBMCs. This TCR was sampled from a man aged 45 to 65 in good health and CMV-seropositive. For the CDR3, the DNA is TGTGCCAGCAGCTCCCGACAGGGGACGACAGATACGCAGTATTTT. It codes for CASSSRQGTTDTQYF. The variable domain in full, with the rest retrieved from reference TRBV7-9 and TRBJ2-3, is DTGVSQNPRHKITKRGQNVTFRCDPISEHNRLYWYRQTLGQGPEFLTYFQNEAQLEKSRLLSDRFSAERPKGSFSTLEIQRTEQGDSAMYLCASSSRQGTTDTQYFGPGTRLTVL.